This entry describes one T cell receptor beta chain. The antigen is undetermined. Once RNA had been extracted, it was reverse transcribed into cDNA to act as the sequencing template. The assay was immunoSEQ multiplex PCR, and TCRdb's table has in-frame clones only and misses some. The sample lists 110,000 or so clones, roughly 63% occurring once. Treatment here: oral pan-JAK inhibitor, 5-10 mg twice daily. Obtained from alopecia areata patients were lesional scalp punch biopsies along with peripheral blood. This sample stems from a study of CD8+ T cells in alopecia areata. Study-wide findings and caveats: On tofacitinib, scalp and blood still held many of the expanded lesional clones. Clonality in lesional scalp, especially alopecia totalis/universalis, exceeded that of normal scalp. One nonresponder leaves baseline CD8+ expansion's link to response uncertain.

CDR1 is SGHAT and CDR2 is FQDESV in the germline V gene (reference sequence). The CDR3 loop spans 14 amino acids. Trimming left V 5 bases short and J 4 bases short, with 14 bases between. This TCR derives from a human donor with alopecia areata. The V gene is TRBV11-1, the J gene TRBJ1-2, with no clear D. The sequencing here drew on CD8+ T cells sorted from blood, taken at week 4, from a patient treated with tofacitinib. CDR3 bases: TGTGCCAGCAGCCCACACGCCGGGATCTATGGCTACACCTTC. Amino acid sequence: CASSPHAGIYGYTF.